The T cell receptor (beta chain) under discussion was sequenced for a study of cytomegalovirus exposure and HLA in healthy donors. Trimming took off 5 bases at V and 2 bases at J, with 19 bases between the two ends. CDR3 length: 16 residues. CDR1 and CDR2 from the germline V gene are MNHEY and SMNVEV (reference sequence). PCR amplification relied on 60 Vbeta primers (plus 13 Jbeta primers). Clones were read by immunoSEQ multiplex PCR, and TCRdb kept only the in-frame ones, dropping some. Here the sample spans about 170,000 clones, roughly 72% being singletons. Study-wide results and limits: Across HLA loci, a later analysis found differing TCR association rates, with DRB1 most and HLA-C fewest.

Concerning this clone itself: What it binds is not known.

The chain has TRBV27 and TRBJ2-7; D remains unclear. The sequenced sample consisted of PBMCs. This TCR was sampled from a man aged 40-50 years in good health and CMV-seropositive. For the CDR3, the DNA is TGTGCCAGCAGTCCAGATACGGAGAGTAGCCCCTACGAGCAGTACTTC. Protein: CASSPDTESSPYEQYF.